The entry below gives a single TCR beta chain sequence along with its context. It was with 60 Vbeta and 13 Jbeta primers that the PCR ran. The assay was immunoSEQ multiplex PCR, and TCRdb's table has in-frame clones only and misses some. Here the sample spans about 85,000 clones, over 70% being singletons. The data derive from a study of cytomegalovirus exposure and HLA in healthy donors. The CDR3 contains 15 residues. Germline V gene sequence: CDR1 SNHLY, CDR2 FYNNEI. Trimming took off 2 bases at V and 2 bases at J, with 12 bases between the two ends. The clonotype was recovered from a man aged 45-60 years in good health and CMV-seropositive. The chain joins TRBV2 to TRBJ2-5; possible D gene TRBD1, 6 bases. Sequencing was carried out using PBMCs. CDR3 loop: CASSENPGAQETQYF. Here the CDR3 DNA reads TGTGCCAGCAGTGAAAATCCAGGGGCGCAAGAGACCCAGTACTTC.